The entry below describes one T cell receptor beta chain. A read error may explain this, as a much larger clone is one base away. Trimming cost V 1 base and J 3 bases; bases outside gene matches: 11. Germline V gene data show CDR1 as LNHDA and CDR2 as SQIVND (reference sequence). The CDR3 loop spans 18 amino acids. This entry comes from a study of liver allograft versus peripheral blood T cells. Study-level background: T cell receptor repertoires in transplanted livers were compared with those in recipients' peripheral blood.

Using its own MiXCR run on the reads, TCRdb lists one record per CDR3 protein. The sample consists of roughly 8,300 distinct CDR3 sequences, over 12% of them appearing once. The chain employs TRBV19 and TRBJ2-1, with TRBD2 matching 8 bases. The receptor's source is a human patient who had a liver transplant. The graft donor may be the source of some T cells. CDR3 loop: CASSIVAPGLEDYNEQFF. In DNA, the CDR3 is TGTGCCAGTAGTATAGTCGCTCCGGGACTAGAGGACTACAATGAGCAGTTCTTC.